Below are 31 T cell receptor beta chains sequenced from a single sample in a study of patients and donors after allogeneic stem cell transplantation. Via MiXCR, TCRdb re-called the RT-PCR reads, giving one row per CDR3 protein. The sample has about 960,000 distinct CDR3 sequences, about a sixth seen once. Material: blood, either unsorted or a sorted T cell fraction (not recorded which). Receptors originate from a human donor who was either an allogeneic HSCT recipient or a stem cell or donor lymphocyte infusion donor (not recorded which). It is not recorded whose cells these are; they may come from a transplant donor.

The rearrangement joins TRBV25-1 to TRBJ1-1; D is ambiguous. In germline, CDR1 is MGHDK, CDR2 SYGVNS. The CDR3 covers 13 residues. V lost 3 bases, J lost 6 bases, and 11 bases lay in between. The CDR3 loop reads CASSDREWSEAFF. The CDR3 bases are TGTGCCAGCAGTGACCGGGAATGGTCTGAAGCTTTCTTT.

This clonotype was detected many times. V usage is TRBV7-9 and J usage is TRBJ1-1; D gene unclear. Between the trimmed V and J ends, which lost 7 bases and 0 bases, there was a span of 15 bases. This CDR3 comprises 15 residues. Germline CDR1 and CDR2: SEHNR and FQNEAQ (reference sequence). CDR3 coding DNA: TGTGCCAGCACCCGGTTGGGCCCCGTGAACACTGAAGCTTTCTTT. Translation gives CASTRLGPVNTEAFF. Full variable domain (rest looked up from reference TRBV7-9 and TRBJ1-1): DTGVSQNPRHKITKRGQNVTFRCDPISEHNRLYWYRQTLGQGPEFLTYFQNEAQLEKSRLLSDRFSAERPKGSFSTLEIQRTEQGDSAMYLCASTRLGPVNTEAFFGQGTRLTVV.

V and J are TRBV7-2 and TRBJ2-1; 10 nucleotides agree with TRBD2. Germline assignment: CDR1 SGHTA and CDR2 FQGNSA. J gave up 6 bases and V 2 bases, and 10 bases lay outside the gene matches. The CDR3 has 17 residues. CDR3 loop: CASSLNGVAGGTNEQFF. Written as DNA, the CDR3 is TGTGCCAGCAGCTTAAACGGGGTAGCGGGGGGCACCAATGAGCAGTTCTTC.

This clonotype has a handful of counts. The chain recombines TRBV18 with TRBJ2-7, with 7 bases that match TRBD1. The CDR3 contains 14 residues. Germline V lookup: CDR1 KGHSH, CDR2 LQKENI. V was clipped by 3 bases and J by 5 bases; unmatched bases: 7. CDR3 DNA sequence: TGTGCCAGCTCACCTAAGGGACAGAAGAACGAGCAGTACTTC. Translated, it gives CASSPKGQKNEQYF. Together with reference TRBV18 and TRBJ2-7, the CDR3 gives the full variable domain: NAGVMQNPRHLVRRRGQEARLRCSPMKGHSHVYWYRQLPEEGLKFMVYLQKENIIDESGMPKERFSAEFPKEGPSILRIQQVVRGDSAAYFCASSPKGQKNEQYFGPGTRLTVT.

The chain has TRBV20-1 and TRBJ2-5; 8 bases are shared with TRBD2. CDR1 is DFQATT and CDR2 is SNEGSKA in the germline V gene (reference sequence). The CDR3 totals 13 residues. Trimming cost V 2 bases and J 5 bases; bases outside gene matches: 4. In DNA form, the CDR3 reads TGCAGTGCTAGAAAAGCGGGAGCGGAGACCCAGTACTTC. This sequence encodes CSARKAGAETQYF.

This clonotype was detected a few times. The chain has TRBV12-3 or TRBV12-4 and TRBJ1-2, with D maybe TRBD1 (5 bases). Trimming left V 7 bases short and J 3 bases short, with 27 bases between. The CDR3 totals 18 residues. The CDR3 reads CASTSGTDLGSAYYGYTF. DNA for the CDR3: TGTGCCAGCACCTCGGGGACGGATTTAGGGTCCGCCTACTATGGCTACACCTTC.

This clonotype appeared a few times. The chain carries TRBV5-1 and TRBJ1-2; tentative D call: TRBD1 (5 bases). The CDR3 runs 14 residues. Per germline, CDR1 SGHRS and CDR2 YFSETQ. V shed 0 bases and J shed 9 bases, with 15 bases lying between them. The CDR3 nucleotides are TGCGCCAGCAGCTTGGCCTCGGAACAGGAGAGCTACACCTTC. It yields the protein CASSLASEQESYTF. Variable domain in full (rest from reference TRBV5-1 and TRBJ1-2): KAGVTQTPRYLIKTRGQQVTLSCSPISGHRSVSWYQQTPGQGLQFLFEYFSETQRNKGNFPGRFSGRQFSNSRSEMNVSTLELGDSALYLCASSLASEQESYTFGSGTRLTVV.

This clonotype occurred a few times. CDR3 amino acids: CASSPLAITGNTIYF. The CDR3 DNA follows: TGCGCCAGCAGCCCCCTGGCTATCACTGGAAACACCATATATTTT. The chain employs TRBV4-1 and TRBJ1-3; no reliable D call. V dropped 4 bases and J dropped 2 bases, with 12 bases sitting between them. The germline V gene encodes CDR1 MGHRA and CDR2 YSYEKL. This CDR3 is built from 15 residues.

The sample holds a few counts of this clonotype. CDR3 nucleotides: TGTGCCAGCAGCCAAGAGCACTTACAGGGGTATGGCTACACCTTC. Translation: CASSQEHLQGYGYTF. This chain links TRBV3-1 with TRBJ1-2; 7 positions agree with TRBD1. The germline V gene has CDR1 LGHDT and CDR2 YNNKEL (reference sequence). V lost 0 bases, J lost 5 bases, and 6 bases stayed unmatched. The CDR3 extends over 15 amino acids.

The rearrangement links TRBV12-3 or TRBV12-4 to TRBJ1-2; D is perhaps TRBD1 (6 bases). There are 15 residues in the CDR3. V lost 3 bases, J lost 7 bases, and 18 bases lay in between. The CDR3 is CASSLRPTGRGGYTF. The CDR3 DNA reads TGTGCCAGCAGTTTGCGGCCGACAGGCAGGGGTGGCTACACCTTC.

This clonotype was recorded a few times. The chain joins TRBV3-1 to TRBJ1-1, with D possibly being TRBD1 (5 bases). The germline CDR1 and CDR2 sequences are LGHDT and YNNKEL (reference sequence). Trimming shortened V by 2 bases and J by 0 bases, and 10 bases separated the two germline ends. The CDR3 is made up of 15 amino acids. The CDR3 loop is CASSQLGGMNTEAFF. In DNA, the CDR3 is TGTGCCAGCAGCCAACTGGGGGGGATGAACACTGAAGCTTTCTTT. Supplemented by reference TRBV3-1 and TRBJ1-1, the full variable domain reads DTAVSQTPKYLVTQMGNDKSIKCEQNLGHDTMYWYKQDSKKFLKIMFSYNNKELIINETVPNRFSPKSPDKAHLNLHINSLELGDSAVYFCASSQLGGMNTEAFFGQGTRLTVV.

This clonotype occurred many times. This chain joins TRBV5-1 and TRBJ2-7; no reliable D call. The V gene's germline CDR1 is SGHRS and CDR2 YFSETQ. Trimming stripped 0 bases from V and 3 bases from J, with 10 bases between. The CDR3 is made up of 14 amino acids. The CDR3 bases are TGCGCCAGCAGCTTGGCGTCCGGAAACTACGAGCAGTACTTC. It yields the protein CASSLASGNYEQYF.

This clonotype was recorded a few times. V and J are TRBV7-3 and TRBJ2-2, with D perhaps TRBD2 (5 bases). Trimming took off 5 bases at V and 4 bases at J, with 14 bases between the two ends. The germline V gene has CDR1 SGHTA and CDR2 FQGTGA. The CDR3 runs to 15 residues. DNA for the CDR3: TGTGCCAGCAGCCCTCAGGCCCGGGGCACCGGGGAGCTGTTTTTT. It yields the protein CASSPQARGTGELFF.

This clonotype has more than one count but fewer than ten. The rearrangement uses TRBV6-1 and TRBJ2-4; 7 nucleotides agree with TRBD1. This CDR3 is built from 15 residues. The V gene end was trimmed by 6 bases and the J gene end by 1 base; junction bases not matched to a gene: 6. Germline V gene data show CDR1 as MNHNS and CDR2 as SASEGT. CDR3 in DNA: TGTGCCAGCAGAACAGGGGCTTCGGCCAAAAACATTCAGTACTTC. It is translated as CASRTGASAKNIQYF.

The chain employs TRBV20-1 and TRBJ1-5; D is ambiguous. This CDR3 has 10 residues. The ends were cut back, 6 bases at V and 9 bases at J, with 9 bases in the middle. Germline V gene data show CDR1 as DFQATT and CDR2 as SNEGSKA (reference sequence). CDR3 in DNA: TGCAGTGCCCTCCCGGGGCCCCAGCATTTT. Protein product: CSALPGPQHF.

The sample holds a few counts of this clonotype. This chain uses TRBV6-1 with TRBJ2-7; 7 bases map to TRBD1. V lost 6 bases, J lost 4 bases, and 9 bases stayed unmatched. Germline V CDR1 and CDR2: MNHNS, SASEGT. The CDR3 spans 14 residues. CDR3 residues: CASRTGTAHYEQYF. The CDR3 DNA reads TGTGCCAGCAGAACCGGGACAGCACATTACGAGCAGTACTTC.

The chain couples TRBV4-3 to TRBJ1-1, with D unresolved. There are 13 residues in the CDR3. The germline V gene encodes CDR1 LGHNA and CDR2 YSLEER. The V and J ends lost 6 bases and 3 bases respectively, with 11 bases between them. The CDR3 here is CASSSLEDTEAFF. CDR3 nucleotides: TGCGCCAGCAGTTCGCTGGAGGACACTGAAGCTTTCTTT.

This clonotype was observed a handful of times. This chain uses TRBV12-3 or TRBV12-4 with TRBJ2-7; possibly TRBD1 or TRBD2 for D (5 bases each). This CDR3 spans 13 amino acids. V was cut by 2 bases and J by 12 bases, with 17 bases left in between. Here the CDR3 reads CASSLWLSQGRYF. DNA of the CDR3: TGTGCCAGCAGTTTATGGCTGTCCCAGGGACGGTACTTC.

V is TRBV7-3 and J is TRBJ2-1, with 7 positions matching TRBD2. The CDR3 length is 16 residues. J gave up 7 bases and V 2 bases, and 11 bases lay outside the gene matches. Germline CDR1 and CDR2: SGHTA and FQGTGA. The CDR3 spells CASSLLRPGLHNEQFF. As DNA, the CDR3 is TGTGCCAGCAGCTTACTTCGGCCGGGACTACATAATGAGCAGTTCTTC.

The V gene is TRBV12-3 or TRBV12-4, the J gene TRBJ2-1; possible D gene TRBD1, 6 bases. The germline V and J ends were trimmed by 3 bases and 7 bases, with 13 bases remaining between them. This CDR3 contains 14 residues. The CDR3 nucleotides read TGTGCCAGCAGTTTTAGAGGGGGTCATAATGAGCAGTTCTTC. Translated, it gives CASSFRGGHNEQFF.

This clonotype was observed at least ten times. This chain joins TRBV12-3 or TRBV12-4 and TRBJ2-1, with D maybe TRBD2 (6 bases). This CDR3 region has 13 residues. The V gene lost 4 bases and the J gene lost 9 bases, with 13 bases spanning the gap. Here the CDR3 DNA reads TGTGCCAGCAGTTGGGTCGGGAGCGGTGAGCAGTTCTTC. Amino acids: CASSWVGSGEQFF.

The table lists this clonotype with a few counts. CDR3 DNA sequence: TGTGCCAGCAGCCAAGATCTGGGCAGGGTCGCCTACGAGCAGTACTTC. Its translation: CASSQDLGRVAYEQYF. The chain carries TRBV4-2 and TRBJ2-7, with D possibly matching TRBD1 (5 bases). Germline CDR1 reads LGHNA; CDR2 reads YNFKEQ. V gave up 0 bases and J gave up 2 bases, with 14 bases separating them. The CDR3 is 16 residues long.

This clonotype was detected a few times. The V call is TRBV10-3, the J call TRBJ1-2; 8 bases match TRBD1. The CDR3 covers 14 residues. The trim removed 10 bases at V and 4 bases at J, leaving 11 bases unmatched. The germline CDR1 and CDR2 sequences are ENHRY and SYGVKD. The CDR3 DNA is TGTGCCACCACCGGGACAGGTTCCTTCTATGGCTACACCTTC. Residues: CATTGTGSFYGYTF.

The V gene is TRBV9, the J gene TRBJ1-2, with 7 nucleotides matching TRBD1. Germline loops: CDR1 SGDLS, CDR2 YYNGEE. The CDR3 sequence is 13 residues long. Trimming cost V 9 bases and J 1 base; bases outside gene matches: 6. The CDR3 DNA is TGTGCCAACCCGGGACAGCTTAACTATGGCTACACCTTC. Translated, it gives CANPGQLNYGYTF.

This clonotype was seen at least ten times. The chain is built from TRBV4-2 and TRBJ2-5; tentatively, D is TRBD2 (5 bases). Germline V gene lookup returns CDR1 LGHNA and CDR2 YNFKEQ. The CDR3 sequence is 14 residues long. Trimming shortened V by 0 bases and J by 1 base, and 6 bases separated the two germline ends. The CDR3: CASSQEGGQETQYF. CDR3 nucleotide sequence: TGTGCCAGCAGCCAAGAAGGAGGCCAAGAGACCCAGTACTTC.

The chain joins TRBV6-2 or TRBV6-3 to TRBJ2-1; no clear D. The CDR3 covers 14 residues. The V and J ends lost 2 bases and 6 bases respectively, with 11 bases between them. The germline V gene has CDR1 MNHEY and CDR2 SVGEGT. This CDR3 reads CASSYGSSSNEQFF. The DNA for the CDR3 is TGTGCCAGCAGTTACGGTTCCAGCTCCAATGAGCAGTTCTTC.

This clonotype showed up just a few times. The gene calls are TRBV5-1 and TRBJ1-2, with 12 bases lining up with TRBD1. V lost 4 bases and J lost 5; bases outside the gene matches: 3. This CDR3 comprises 14 residues. Germline V lookup: CDR1 SGHRS, CDR2 YFSETQ. CDR3 bases: TGCGCCAGCAGCAGGGACAGGGGGCCTTATGGCTACACCTTC. It yields the protein CASSRDRGPYGYTF.

V gene TRBV19 combines with J gene TRBJ2-1, with 10 bases fitting TRBD1. Germline values: CDR1 LNHDA, CDR2 SQIVND (reference sequence). The CDR3 extends over 15 amino acids. V lost 9 bases and J lost 5; bases outside the gene matches: 10. CDR3: CASASPGTGDNEQFF. In nucleotides, the CDR3 is TGTGCCAGCGCTTCACCCGGGACAGGGGACAATGAGCAGTTCTTC. The full variable domain, in which reference TRBV19 and TRBJ2-1 provide the parts outside the CDR3, is DGGITQSPKYLFRKEGQNVTLSCEQNLNHDAMYWYRQDPGQGLRLIYYSQIVNDFQKGDIAEGYSVSREKKESFPLTVTSAQKNPTAFYLCASASPGTGDNEQFFGPGTRLTVL.

V usage is TRBV13 and J usage is TRBJ1-1; maybe TRBD1 (5 bases). Germline V gene sequence: CDR1 PRHDT, CDR2 FYEKMQ (reference sequence). V was shortened by 4 bases and J by 0 bases, with 15 bases between the two germline ends. This CDR3 has 16 amino acids. CDR3 residues: CASSSWQGLMNTEAFF. Written as DNA, the CDR3 is TGTGCCAGCAGCTCCTGGCAGGGCTTGATGAACACTGAAGCTTTCTTT.

This clonotype was seen only a few times. The chain combines TRBV9 with TRBJ2-7; 11 bases fit TRBD2. Germline V gene lookup returns CDR1 SGDLS and CDR2 YYNGEE. Germline trimming cut 0 bases from V and 3 bases from J; bases unmatched to any gene: 5. This CDR3 has 16 residues. DNA for the CDR3: TGTGCCAGCAGCGTAGCGGCTAGCGGGGGGATCTACGAGCAGTACTTC. Residues: CASSVAASGGIYEQYF.

The V and J genes are TRBV7-2 and TRBJ1-1; a weak D match, TRBD1 (5 bases). Germline CDR1 and CDR2: SGHTA and FQGNSA. The V gene lost 4 bases and the J gene lost 5 bases, with 14 bases spanning the gap. The CDR3 loop spans 14 amino acids. The CDR3 spells CASSSAAGGTEAFF. CDR3 coding DNA: TGTGCCAGCAGCTCGGCTGCGGGGGGGACTGAAGCTTTCTTT.